A single sample gave rise to the 15 T cell receptor beta chains below, sequenced in a study of neurological immune-mediated disorders (dated by TCRdb to about 2019). Library creation used 5' RACE. The instrument was an Illumina HiSeq 2500. Using fastp trimming at Q25 and MiXCR clonotype assembly, TCRdb reanalyzed the public sequencing data and kept in-frame beta chains. Entries are consolidated by CDR3 protein sequence, retaining the most common genes and DNA. A total of roughly 22,000 distinct CDR3 sequences appear in this sample, 6.2% of them only once. The ten largest make up less than 50% of the sample. Sequenced input: CD8+ T cells from blood. The source is a man in his late teens or twenties in good health.

The sample holds many counts of this clonotype. V is TRBV6-5 and J is TRBJ1-5, with D hard to call. This CDR3 is built from 13 residues. Trimming took 0 bases from V and 7 from J, leaving 7 bases between them. Germline V gene lookup returns CDR1 MNHEY and CDR2 SVGAGI. The CDR3 reads CASSYSHDQPQHF. CDR3 DNA: TGTGCCAGCAGTTACTCCCACGACCAGCCCCAGCATTTT.

This clonotype has at least ten counts. The chain joins TRBV20-1 to TRBJ1-2; unclear D gene. The CDR3 is made up of 12 amino acids. The V end was cut by 3 bases, the J end by 8 bases, with 13 bases between. Germline V lookup: CDR1 DFQATT, CDR2 SNEGSKA (reference sequence). DNA for the CDR3: TGCAGTGCTAGTAGTTGGGTTTACGGCTACACCTTC. Translating it yields CSASSWVYGYTF.

This clonotype was observed at least ten times. The chain combines TRBV6-6 with TRBJ2-7; D unclear. The germline V and J ends were trimmed by 2 bases and 4 bases, with 9 bases remaining between them. Germline assignment: CDR1 MNHNY and CDR2 SVGAGI (reference sequence). CDR3 length: 13 amino acids. CDR3 sequence: CASSYGLGYEQYF. The CDR3 region has the DNA TGTGCCAGCAGTTACGGTTTGGGGTACGAGCAGTACTTC.

This clonotype was detected ten times or more. The CDR3 DNA is TGTGCCAGCAGTGAGGGCCGAGCGAACACCGGGGAGCTGTTTTTT. Translating it yields CASSEGRANTGELFF. The chain is built from TRBV25-1 and TRBJ2-2; D uncertain. The ends were cut back, 3 bases at V and 0 bases at J, with 8 bases in the middle. The germline CDR1 and CDR2 sequences are MGHDK and SYGVNS. The CDR3 is 15 residues long.

This clonotype was found many times. This chain links TRBV14 with TRBJ2-7; D gene unclear. Trimming shortened V by 2 bases and J by 4 bases, and 9 bases separated the two germline ends. Germline V gives CDR1 SGHDN, CDR2 FVKESK. The CDR3 has 13 residues. CDR3 nucleotides: TGTGCCAGCAGCCAATTATCGGCGTACGAGCAGTACTTC. This translates into CASSQLSAYEQYF.

This clonotype has ten or more counts. Compared with germline, one end of the junction differs, possibly owing to a read error. The chain is built from TRBV7-7 and TRBJ2-5, with 7 bases fitting TRBD1. CDR1 is SSHAT, CDR2 FNYEAQ, per germline (reference sequence). The length of the CDR3 is 14 residues. The CDR3 region is CASSTGQVRETQYF. CDR3 nucleotides: TGTGCTAGCAGCACCGGACAGGTTCGGGAGACCCAGTACTTC.

At least ten counts were recorded for this clonotype. The gene calls are TRBV7-2 and TRBJ1-6; no definite D call. The germline gives CDR1 SGHTA, CDR2 FQGNSA. This CDR3 contains 13 residues. Trimming took 0 bases from V and 9 from J, leaving 6 bases between them. CDR3 loop: CASSLAPTSPLHF. The CDR3 DNA reads as TGTGCCAGCAGCTTAGCTCCTACTTCACCCCTCCACTTT.

This clonotype was seen many times. The chain joins TRBV19 to TRBJ1-1, with TRBD1 as a possible D gene (5 bases). Germline CDR1 is LNHDA and CDR2 is SQIVND (reference sequence). Trimming removed 2 bases at V and 0 bases at J, with 13 bases between. The CDR3 is 16 residues long. CDR3 nucleotides: TGTGCCAGTAGTATACAGGGTGGGTTCATGAACACTGAAGCTTTCTTT. Its translation: CASSIQGGFMNTEAFF.

This clonotype was picked up many times. This chain joins TRBV7-9 and TRBJ2-7; 7 bases are a match to TRBD1. This CDR3 has 14 residues. Germline CDR1 is SEHNR and CDR2 is FQNEAQ (reference sequence). The V and J ends lost 5 bases and 3 bases, in that order; junction bases with no gene match: 7. CDR3 nucleotides: TGTGCCAGCAGCGCCGGGACAGCTGACTACGAGCAGTACTTC. This encodes CASSAGTADYEQYF.

This clonotype occurred many times. The V gene is TRBV5-6, the J gene TRBJ1-2; D remains ambiguous. This CDR3 has 16 amino acids. The ends were cut back, 3 bases at V and 3 bases at J, with 18 bases in the middle. Germline loops: CDR1 SGHDT, CDR2 YYEEEE. CDR3 bases: TGTGCCAGCAGCTCCGCTTGGGAACGGTTGGACTATGGCTACACCTTC. It encodes CASSSAWERLDYGYTF.

This clonotype was observed at least ten times. The genes are TRBV12-3 or TRBV12-4 and TRBJ1-2; D perhaps matches TRBD1 (5 bases). V gave up 6 bases and J gave up 4 bases, with 18 bases separating them. The CDR3 sequence is 15 residues long. In DNA form, the CDR3 reads TGTGCCAGCAGACTGACCGGGACCGATTTCTATGGCTACACCTTC. This codes for CASRLTGTDFYGYTF.

DNA of the CDR3: TGTGCCAGCAGCTTAGCGTGGGACACCGGGGAGCTGTTTTTT. Amino acids: CASSLAWDTGELFF. The V gene is TRBV7-2, the J gene TRBJ2-2; D gene uncertain. The CDR3 has 14 amino acids. The V gene's germline CDR1 is SGHTA and CDR2 FQGNSA. V was pared by 0 bases and J by 3 bases, with 5 bases between.

This clonotype was found many times. The chain employs TRBV12-5 and TRBJ1-6; no reliable D call. Germline CDR1 LGHNT, CDR2 FRNRAP. The germline V and J ends were trimmed by 6 bases and 0 bases, with 9 bases remaining between them. This CDR3 has 15 residues. Here the CDR3 reads CASGPESSYNSPLHF. The CDR3 DNA sequence: TGTGCTAGTGGACCGGAGAGCTCCTATAATTCACCCCTCCACTTT.

This clonotype was counted at least ten times. J is TRBJ2-2 and V is TRBV5-1; the match to TRBD2 covers 11 bases. V gave up 4 bases and J gave up 0 bases; unmatched junction bases: 5. The germline CDR1 and CDR2 sequences are SGHRS and YFSETQ. The CDR3 spans 17 residues. For the CDR3, the DNA is TGCGCCAGCAGCGGGTTGACTAGCGGGGCGAACACCGGGGAGCTGTTTTTT. It translates to CASSGLTSGANTGELFF.

In this sample, this clonotype turned up a few times. V gene TRBV7-2 combines with J gene TRBJ2-3; 9 bases align to TRBD1. Germline trimming cut 3 bases from V and 2 bases from J; bases unmatched to any gene: 9. In germline, CDR1 is SGHTA, CDR2 FQGNSA. The CDR3 is 17 amino acids. This CDR3 is CASSFTGQGPPTDTQYF. CDR3 coding DNA: TGTGCCAGCAGCTTCACGGGACAGGGACCACCCACAGATACGCAGTATTTT.